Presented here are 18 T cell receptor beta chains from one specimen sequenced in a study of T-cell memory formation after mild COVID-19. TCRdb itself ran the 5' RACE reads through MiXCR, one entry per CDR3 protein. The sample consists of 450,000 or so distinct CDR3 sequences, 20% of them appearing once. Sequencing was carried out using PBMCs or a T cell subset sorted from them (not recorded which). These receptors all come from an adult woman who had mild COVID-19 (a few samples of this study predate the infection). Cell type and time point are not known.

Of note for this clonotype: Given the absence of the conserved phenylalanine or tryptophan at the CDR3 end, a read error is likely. The CDR3 here is CASRGTPSNYGYTL. DNA for the CDR3: TGTGCCAGCAGGGGGACACCTTCTAACTATGGCTACACCCTC. The chain is built from TRBV6-2 or TRBV6-3 and TRBJ1-2; D is possibly TRBD1 (6 bases). With 6 bases removed from V and 0 bases from J, the gap between germline ends came to 11 bases. CDR3 length equals 14 residues. The V gene's germline CDR1 is MNHEY and CDR2 SVGEGT.

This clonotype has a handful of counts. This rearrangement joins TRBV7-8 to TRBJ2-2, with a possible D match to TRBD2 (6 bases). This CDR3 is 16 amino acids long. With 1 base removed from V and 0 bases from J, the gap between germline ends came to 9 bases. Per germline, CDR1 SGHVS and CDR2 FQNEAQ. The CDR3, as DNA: TGTGCCAGCAGCTTAGTTGGAGGGGCGAACACCGGGGAGCTGTTTTTT. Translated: CASSLVGGANTGELFF.

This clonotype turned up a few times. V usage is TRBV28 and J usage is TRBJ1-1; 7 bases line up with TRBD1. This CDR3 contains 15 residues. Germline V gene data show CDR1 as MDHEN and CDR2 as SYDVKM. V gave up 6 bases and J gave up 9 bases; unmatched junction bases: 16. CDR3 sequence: CASSALDRMGFQAFF. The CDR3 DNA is TGTGCCAGCAGCGCGTTGGACAGGATGGGATTTCAAGCTTTCTTT.

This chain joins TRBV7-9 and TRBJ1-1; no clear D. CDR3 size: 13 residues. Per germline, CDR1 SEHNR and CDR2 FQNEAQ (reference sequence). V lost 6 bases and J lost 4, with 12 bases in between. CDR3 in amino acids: CASSSPGGTEAFF. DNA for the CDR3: TGTGCCAGCAGTTCCCCTGGAGGCACTGAAGCTTTCTTT.

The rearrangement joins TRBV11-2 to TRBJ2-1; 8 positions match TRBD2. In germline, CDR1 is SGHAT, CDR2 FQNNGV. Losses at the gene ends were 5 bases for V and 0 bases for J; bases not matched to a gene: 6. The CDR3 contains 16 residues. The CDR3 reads CASSRISGGSYNEQFF. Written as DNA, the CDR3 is TGTGCCAGCAGCCGGATAAGCGGGGGCTCCTACAATGAGCAGTTCTTC. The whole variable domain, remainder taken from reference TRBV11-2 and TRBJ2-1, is EAGVAQSPRYKIIEKRQSVAFWCNPISGHATLYWYQQILGQGPKLLIQFQNNGVVDDSQLPKDRFSAERLKGVDSTLKIQPAKLEDSAVYLCASSRISGGSYNEQFFGPGTRLTVL.

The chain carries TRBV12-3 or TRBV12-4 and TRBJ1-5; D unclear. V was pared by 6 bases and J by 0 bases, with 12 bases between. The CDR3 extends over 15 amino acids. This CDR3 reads CASRIGLLSNQPQHF. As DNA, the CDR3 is TGTGCCAGCAGAATCGGACTCCTTAGCAATCAGCCCCAGCATTTT.

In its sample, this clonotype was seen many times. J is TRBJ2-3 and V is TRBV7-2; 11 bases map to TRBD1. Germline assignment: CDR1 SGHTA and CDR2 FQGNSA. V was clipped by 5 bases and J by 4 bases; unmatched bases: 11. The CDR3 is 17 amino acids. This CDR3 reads CASSRSGTGGRADTQYF. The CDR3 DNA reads TGTGCCAGCAGCCGCTCCGGGACAGGGGGAAGGGCAGATACGCAGTATTTT.

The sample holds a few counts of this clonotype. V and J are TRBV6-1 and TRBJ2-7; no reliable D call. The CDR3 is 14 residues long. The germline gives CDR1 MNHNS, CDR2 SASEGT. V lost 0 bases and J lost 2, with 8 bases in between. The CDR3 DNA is TGTGCCAGCAGTGAAGCGGGGTGGACCTACGAGCAGTACTTC. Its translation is CASSEAGWTYEQYF.

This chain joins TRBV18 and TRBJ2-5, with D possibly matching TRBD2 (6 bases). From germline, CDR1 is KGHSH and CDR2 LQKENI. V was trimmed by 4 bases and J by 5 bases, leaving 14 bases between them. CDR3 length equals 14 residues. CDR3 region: CASSRPSDLETQYF. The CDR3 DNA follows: TGTGCCAGCTCACGGCCTAGCGACTTGGAGACCCAGTACTTC.

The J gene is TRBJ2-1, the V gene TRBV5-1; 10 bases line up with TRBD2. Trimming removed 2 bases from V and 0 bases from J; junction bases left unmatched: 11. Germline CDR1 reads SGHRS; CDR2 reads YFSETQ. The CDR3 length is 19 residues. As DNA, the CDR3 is TGCGCCAGCAGCTTAGTAGGGGCTAGCGGGGGAGTCTCCTACAATGAGCAGTTCTTC. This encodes CASSLVGASGGVSYNEQFF. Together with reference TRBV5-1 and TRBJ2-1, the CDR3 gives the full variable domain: KAGVTQTPRYLIKTRGQQVTLSCSPISGHRSVSWYQQTPGQGLQFLFEYFSETQRNKGNFPGRFSGRQFSNSRSEMNVSTLELGDSALYLCASSLVGASGGVSYNEQFFGPGTRLTVL.

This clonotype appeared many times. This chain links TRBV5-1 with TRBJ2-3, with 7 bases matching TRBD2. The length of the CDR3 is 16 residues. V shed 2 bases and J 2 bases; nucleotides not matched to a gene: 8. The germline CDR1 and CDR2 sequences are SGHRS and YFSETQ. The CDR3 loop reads CASSFDLGGITDTQYF. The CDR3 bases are TGCGCCAGCAGCTTCGACCTCGGGGGGATCACAGATACGCAGTATTTT.

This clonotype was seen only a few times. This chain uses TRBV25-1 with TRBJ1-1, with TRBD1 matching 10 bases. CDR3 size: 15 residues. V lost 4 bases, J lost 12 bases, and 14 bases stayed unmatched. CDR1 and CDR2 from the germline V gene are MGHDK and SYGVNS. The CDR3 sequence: CASSGIPGTGEMTFF. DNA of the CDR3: TGTGCCAGCAGTGGAATACCCGGGACAGGGGAGATGACTTTCTTT. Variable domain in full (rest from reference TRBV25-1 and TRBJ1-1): EADIYQTPRYLVIGTGKKITLECSQTMGHDKMYWYQQDPGMELHLIHYSYGVNSTEKGDLSSESTVSRIRTEHFPLTLESARPSHTSQYLCASSGIPGTGEMTFFGQGTRLTVV.

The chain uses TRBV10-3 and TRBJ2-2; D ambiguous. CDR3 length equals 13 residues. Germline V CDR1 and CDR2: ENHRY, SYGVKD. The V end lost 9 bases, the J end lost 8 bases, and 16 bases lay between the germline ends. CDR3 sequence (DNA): TGTGCCATTCGGGCCGTGGGTTCGGGGGAGCTGTTTTTT. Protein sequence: CAIRAVGSGELFF.

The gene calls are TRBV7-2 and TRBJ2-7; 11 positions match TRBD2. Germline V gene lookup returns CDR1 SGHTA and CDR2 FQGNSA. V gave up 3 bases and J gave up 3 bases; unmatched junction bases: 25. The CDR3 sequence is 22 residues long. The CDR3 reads CASSFSGGVTSGILGGNYEQYF. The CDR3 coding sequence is TGTGCCAGCAGCTTTAGCGGGGGGGTGACTAGCGGGATTCTTGGTGGTAACTACGAGCAGTACTTC. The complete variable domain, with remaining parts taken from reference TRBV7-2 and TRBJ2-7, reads GAGVSQSPSNKVTEKGKDVELRCDPISGHTALYWYRQSLGQGLEFLIYFQGNSAPDKSGLPSDRFSAERTGGSVSTLTIQRTQQEDSAVYLCASSFSGGVTSGILGGNYEQYFGPGTRLTVT.

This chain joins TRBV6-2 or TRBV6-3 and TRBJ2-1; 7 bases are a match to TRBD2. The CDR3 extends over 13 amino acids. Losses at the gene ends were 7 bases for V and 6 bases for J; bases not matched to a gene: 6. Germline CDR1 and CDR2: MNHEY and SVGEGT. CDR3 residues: CASKGTTFNEQFF. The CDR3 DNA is TGTGCCAGCAAGGGGACTACCTTCAATGAGCAGTTCTTC.

The CDR3 DNA reads TGCGCCAGCAGCCAAGGGGGGGGCCTTAGCACAGATACGCAGTATTTT. This sequence encodes CASSQGGGLSTDTQYF. The rearrangement uses TRBV4-1 and TRBJ2-3; TRBD2 might be the D (7 bases). The germline CDR1 and CDR2 sequences are MGHRA and YSYEKL. The V gene lost 1 base and the J gene lost 0 bases, with 11 bases spanning the gap. CDR3 length: 16 amino acids.

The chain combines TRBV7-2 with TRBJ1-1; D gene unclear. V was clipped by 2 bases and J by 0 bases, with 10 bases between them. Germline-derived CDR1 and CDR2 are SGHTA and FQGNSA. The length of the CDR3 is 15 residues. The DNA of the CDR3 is TGTGCCAGCAGCTTATATGGCAGCCTGAACACTGAAGCTTTCTTT. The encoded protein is CASSLYGSLNTEAFF.

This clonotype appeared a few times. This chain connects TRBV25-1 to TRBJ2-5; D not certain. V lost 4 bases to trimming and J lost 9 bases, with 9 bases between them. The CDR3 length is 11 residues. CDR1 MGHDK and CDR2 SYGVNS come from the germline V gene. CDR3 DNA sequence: TGTGCCAGCAGTGGGACCCTGGCCCAGTACTTC. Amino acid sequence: CASSGTLAQYF.